This TCR beta chain emerged from a study of blood T cell repertoires in COVID-19. Across the whole study: Samples taken during acute and convalescent COVID-19 were collected in the United States, Italy and Spain.

The V gene's germline CDR1 is LGHNA and CDR2 YNFKEQ. V was cut by 0 bases and J by 4 bases, with 6 bases left in between. This CDR3 spans 13 amino acids. The protocol was immunoSEQ multiplex PCR, while the TCRdb copy is restricted to in-frame clones and leaves out a portion. The sample has 230,000 or so clones, around four fifths seen once. The J gene is TRBJ2-5, the V gene TRBV4-2; a weak D match, TRBD1 (6 bases). The sequence came from a middle-aged man with active or convalescent COVID-19. The sequencing input was peripheral blood. CDR3 residues: CASSQEGGETQYF. The CDR3 DNA reads TGTGCCAGCAGCCAAGAAGGGGGAGAGACCCAGTACTTC.